This entry describes one T cell receptor beta chain. Its cognate antigen is unknown. All donors were healthy HIV-negative adults lacking recent acute infections or vaccinations. Samples underwent the assay at deep level. Sequencing used immunoSEQ multiplex PCR; TCRdb keeps in-frame clones, though not all of them. The data show under 200,000 clones, just under 95% seen once. This sample was taken from a study of shared clonotypes between healthy human individuals. General study findings and limits: The generation probabilities recorded for non-shared clonotypes fell below those of clonotypes shared by all four donors. Sample collection involved blood only; tissue repertoires are likely different.

V lost 2 bases and J 5 bases, leaving 10 bases between the germline ends. The germline V gene encodes CDR1 MDHEN and CDR2 SYDVKM. The CDR3 is 14 residues long. Sequencing used naive CD4+ T cells sorted from blood. Subset of the sample: CD45RA+ positively selected. This rearrangement joins TRBV28 to TRBJ1-5; the D gene is possibly TRBD1 (5 bases). This TCR was sampled from a woman in her twenties or thirties in good health. The CDR3 spells CASSLQGHDQPQHF. The CDR3 DNA sequence: TGTGCCAGCAGTTTACAGGGTCACGATCAGCCCCAGCATTTT.